These 21 T cell receptor beta chains were all obtained from the same sample, sequenced in a study of blood T cells in healthy people across ages (dated by TCRdb to the mid-2010s). The library was prepared using 5' RACE. TCRdb lists the instrument as Illumina HiSeq 2500. A second PCR of roughly 7 to 12 cycles was run with a J-beta primer mix and a sample-barcoded 5' primer. Starting from the raw public reads, TCRdb applied fastp trimming at Q25, assembled clones with MiXCR and retained in-frame beta chains. Rows with a matching CDR3 protein are joined into one entry that keeps the most common DNA and genes. The sample has about 900,000 distinct CDR3 sequences on record, 48% of them singletons. Of the sample, roughly 12% falls within the top ten clones. The sequenced sample consisted of blood. These TCRs come from a man aged 25-45 years in good health.

This chain uses TRBV10-3 with TRBJ2-1; tentatively, D is TRBD1 (6 bases). This CDR3 is built from 17 residues. Trimming left V 7 bases short and J 0 bases short, with 19 bases between. From germline, CDR1 is ENHRY and CDR2 SYGVKD. The CDR3 reads CAINEIFRGSSYNEQFF. As DNA, the CDR3 is TGTGCCATCAATGAAATCTTCAGGGGAAGCTCCTACAATGAGCAGTTCTTC.

This clonotype has a single count. The gene calls are TRBV6-5 and TRBJ1-2, with D unclear. The V gene's germline CDR1 is MNHEY and CDR2 SVGAGI. The CDR3 length is 13 residues. V was trimmed by 5 bases and J by 7 bases, leaving 14 bases between them. The CDR3 region is CASSAKDRRGYTF. As DNA, the CDR3 is TGTGCCAGCAGTGCGAAGGACCGGCGTGGCTACACCTTC.

The chain uses TRBV9 and TRBJ1-1; D is ambiguous. Per the germline V gene, CDR1 is SGDLS and CDR2 is YYNGEE. The CDR3 is made up of 14 amino acids. Trimming took 4 bases from V and 7 from J, leaving 17 bases between them. The CDR3 protein is CASSPRQPGSEAFF. The CDR3 nucleotides read TGTGCCAGCAGCCCCCGACAACCCGGGAGTGAAGCTTTCTTT. The full variable domain, with the rest looked up from reference TRBV9 and TRBJ1-1, is DSGVTQTPKHLITATGQRVTLRCSPRSGDLSVYWYQQSLDQGLQFLIQYYNGEERAKGNILERFSAQQFPDLHSELNLSSLELGDSALYFCASSPRQPGSEAFFGQGTRLTVV.

Concerning this clonotype itself: Sequence at one end of the junction differs from germline and may be a read error. This chain joins TRBV19 and TRBJ2-1; 11 nucleotides align to TRBD2. The CDR3 sequence is 15 residues long. From germline, CDR1 is LNHDA and CDR2 SQIVND (reference sequence). CDR3 loop: CASSRTSGQYNEQFF. CDR3 DNA sequence: TGTGCCAGTAGTAGGACTAGCGGGCAATACAATGAACAGTTCTTC.

The chain is built from TRBV3-1 and TRBJ1-2, with a tentative D call TRBD1 (6 bases). Germline V gene lookup returns CDR1 LGHDT and CDR2 YNNKEL (reference sequence). CDR3 size: 14 residues. Deletions cut 4 bases from V and 12 bases from J, with 21 bases between. The CDR3 DNA reads TGTGCCAGCAGCCTAGGTGGCAGGGGAGACGGCAACACCTTC. It specifies CASSLGGRGDGNTF. The variable domain in full, completed from reference TRBV3-1 and TRBJ1-2, reads DTAVSQTPKYLVTQMGNDKSIKCEQNLGHDTMYWYKQDSKKFLKIMFSYNNKELIINETVPNRFSPKSPDKAHLNLHINSLELGDSAVYFCASSLGGRGDGNTFGSGTRLTVV.

This clonotype was picked up a small number of times. V usage is TRBV19 and J usage is TRBJ2-7; D is unclear. CDR1 LNHDA and CDR2 SQIVND come from the germline V gene (reference sequence). Between the trimmed V and J ends, which lost 8 bases and 3 bases, there was a span of 14 bases. This CDR3 comprises 13 residues. CDR3 amino acids: CASSPGAGYEQYF. DNA of the CDR3: TGTGCCAGTTCCCCCGGTGCAGGCTACGAGCAGTACTTC.

This chain connects TRBV4-1 to TRBJ2-3, with TRBD1 matching over 7 bases. The V gene's germline CDR1 is MGHRA and CDR2 YSYEKL. The V segment lost 4 bases and the J segment 1 base; nucleotides outside the gene matches: 8. This CDR3 has 16 amino acids. As DNA, the CDR3 is TGCGCCAGCAGCCCAGGGAACAGGGGAGGCACAGATACGCAGTATTTT. Protein product: CASSPGNRGGTDTQYF.

The gene calls are TRBV20-1 and TRBJ2-4, with unresolved D. This CDR3 is built from 14 residues. The V and J ends lost 5 bases and 0 bases respectively, with 11 bases between them. CDR1 is DFQATT and CDR2 is SNEGSKA in the germline V gene (reference sequence). CDR3 sequence reads: CSAQNALAKNIQYF. The CDR3 DNA is TGCAGTGCTCAGAATGCCCTAGCCAAAAACATTCAGTACTTC.

The chain has TRBV5-1 and TRBJ2-3, with D hard to call. This CDR3 has 15 amino acids. The V gene's germline CDR1 is SGHRS and CDR2 YFSETQ. Trimming took off 4 bases at V and 3 bases at J, with 15 bases between the two ends. The CDR3 region has the DNA TGCGCCAGCAGCGTAACACGGCTAGGGACAGATACGCAGTATTTT. Translating gives CASSVTRLGTDTQYF.

J is TRBJ2-1 and V is TRBV7-2; D is perhaps TRBD2 (7 bases). Germline CDR1 SGHTA, CDR2 FQGNSA. The CDR3 is 18 residues long. V gave up 1 base and J gave up 6 bases, with 22 bases separating them. The CDR3 nucleotides read TGTGCCAGCAGCTTAGGAGGCGGGGGCGCGATCTTTCTCAATGAGCAGTTCTTC. Protein product: CASSLGGGGAIFLNEQFF.

This rearrangement joins TRBV3-1 to TRBJ1-4; weak D call: TRBD1 (5 bases). V dropped 3 bases and J dropped 7 bases, with 12 bases sitting between them. This CDR3 region has 14 residues. Germline V gives CDR1 LGHDT, CDR2 YNNKEL (reference sequence). The CDR3 loop reads CASSHPSGVEKLFF. CDR3 nucleotides: TGTGCCAGCAGCCATCCCTCGGGGGTTGAAAAACTGTTTTTT.

This chain uses TRBV6-5 with TRBJ2-2; tentative D call: TRBD1 (5 bases). Trimming left V 8 bases short and J 7 bases short, with 17 bases between. This CDR3 is 14 amino acids long. Germline CDR1 is MNHEY and CDR2 is SVGAGI. CDR3 loop: CASARTFPGGELFF. The CDR3, as DNA: TGTGCCAGCGCGAGGACATTCCCTGGCGGGGAGCTGTTTTTT.

The V call is TRBV29-1, the J call TRBJ1-5; 9 bases match TRBD1. The CDR3 runs to 13 residues. The ends lost 6 bases at V and 7 bases at J; junction bases unmatched: 7. Germline values: CDR1 SQVTM, CDR2 ANQGSEA. The CDR3 spells CSVGTGYNQPQHF. CDR3 DNA: TGCAGCGTCGGGACAGGGTATAACCAGCCCCAGCATTTT.

This clonotype turned up a few times. The gene calls are TRBV28 and TRBJ1-2, with 9 bases lining up with TRBD1. CDR3 length: 15 residues. Germline loops: CDR1 MDHEN, CDR2 SYDVKM. J lost 4 bases, V lost 5 bases, and 8 bases had no gene match. As DNA, the CDR3 is TGTGCCAGCAGTCAAACAGGGGGCGGAATCTATGGCTACACCTTC. Translating it yields CASSQTGGGIYGYTF.

This clonotype was picked up a small number of times. The rearrangement uses TRBV5-1 and TRBJ2-2; D is undetermined. The CDR3 totals 15 residues. V lost 3 bases and J lost 2, with 11 bases in between. The germline V gene has CDR1 SGHRS and CDR2 YFSETQ. CDR3: CASSSGTINTGELFF. CDR3 sequence (DNA): TGCGCCAGCAGCTCGGGCACCATCAACACCGGGGAGCTGTTTTTT.

This clonotype was picked up a small number of times. The V call is TRBV7-3, the J call TRBJ1-1; D is ambiguous. Germline CDR1 reads SGHTA; CDR2 reads FQGTGA. V lost 1 base, J lost 2 bases, and 8 bases lay in between. The CDR3 has 14 amino acids. The CDR3 region is CASSLMGENTEAFF. DNA of the CDR3: TGTGCCAGCAGCTTAATGGGCGAAAACACTGAAGCTTTCTTT.

The J gene is TRBJ2-3, the V gene TRBV27; TRBD2 agrees at 15 bases. The V segment lost 5 bases and the J segment 9 bases; nucleotides outside the gene matches: 18. The CDR3 covers 19 residues. Germline CDR1 is MNHEY and CDR2 is SMNVEV (reference sequence). The CDR3 coding sequence is TGTGCCAGCAGTCCCCGTCCCGGGACTAGCGGGGGGTGGACTTCAACGCAGTATTTT. It translates to CASSPRPGTSGGWTSTQYF.

The chain joins TRBV27 to TRBJ1-2; maybe TRBD1 (5 bases). Germline values: CDR1 MNHEY, CDR2 SMNVEV (reference sequence). Deletions cut 3 bases from V and 5 bases from J, with 10 bases between. This CDR3 has 13 residues. CDR3 amino acids: CASSFAGQYGYTF. The CDR3 nucleotides read TGTGCCAGCAGTTTTGCGGGGCAATATGGCTACACCTTC.

This clonotype has more than one count but fewer than ten. This chain uses TRBV20-1 with TRBJ1-2; D is perhaps TRBD1 (5 bases). V was clipped by 0 bases and J by 3 bases, with 14 bases between them. Germline V gene lookup returns CDR1 DFQATT and CDR2 SNEGSKA (reference sequence). The CDR3 is 15 residues long. In nucleotides, the CDR3 is TGCAGTGCTAGAGATAACCGGGACGGATACTATGGCTACACCTTC. This encodes CSARDNRDGYYGYTF.

The chain carries TRBV4-1 and TRBJ2-7, with 9 positions matching TRBD2. The end of the DNA is better explained by TRBJ2-5, so the J call may be wrong. The length of the CDR3 is 17 residues. CDR1 is MGHRA, CDR2 YSYEKL, per germline. CDR3 sequence reads: CASSQGASGNIQETQYF. The CDR3, as DNA: TGCGCCAGCAGCCAAGGGGCTAGCGGGAACATCCAAGAGACCCAGTACTTC.

This clonotype showed up just a few times. The rearrangement joins TRBV6-2 or TRBV6-3 to TRBJ2-3; D is unclear. Trimming shortened V by 3 bases and J by 5 bases, and 18 bases separated the two germline ends. This CDR3 contains 16 residues. Germline-derived CDR1 and CDR2 are MNHEY and SVGEGT. CDR3 amino acids: CASSYWAPLPGDTQYF. In DNA form, the CDR3 reads TGTGCCAGCAGTTATTGGGCCCCCCTTCCCGGAGATACGCAGTATTTT.